There are a few counts of the clone carrying this T cell receptor beta chain. Its cognate antigen is unknown. Each donor was a healthy Caucasian individual from Russia, aged roughly 6 to 90. This sample stems from a study of blood T cells in healthy people across ages. The CDR3 runs to 14 residues. The germline V gene encodes CDR1 SGHRS and CDR2 YFSETQ. Trimming removed 3 bases from V and 8 bases from J; junction bases left unmatched: 7. Study-wide findings and caveats: No one knew whether donors had CMV, which possibly confounded expanded clonotype changes.

Using a J-beta primer mix together with a sample-barcoded 5' primer, a second PCR was run for about 6 to 12 cycles. Every molecule of cDNA carried a tag from a template-switch adaptor with 12 random nucleotides. TCRdb called the 5' RACE reads again in MiXCR, with one record for every CDR3 protein. The sample includes 550,000 to 700,000 distinct CDR3 sequences, approximately 27% of them seen just once. The V and J genes are TRBV5-1 and TRBJ2-1, with TRBD2 matching over 8 bases. The clonotype comes from a woman aged 70 to 79 in good health. The specimen sequenced was blood. In DNA, the CDR3 is TGCGCCAGCAGCTCGGGACTAGACGGACATGAGCAGTTCTTC. Its translation: CASSSGLDGHEQFF.